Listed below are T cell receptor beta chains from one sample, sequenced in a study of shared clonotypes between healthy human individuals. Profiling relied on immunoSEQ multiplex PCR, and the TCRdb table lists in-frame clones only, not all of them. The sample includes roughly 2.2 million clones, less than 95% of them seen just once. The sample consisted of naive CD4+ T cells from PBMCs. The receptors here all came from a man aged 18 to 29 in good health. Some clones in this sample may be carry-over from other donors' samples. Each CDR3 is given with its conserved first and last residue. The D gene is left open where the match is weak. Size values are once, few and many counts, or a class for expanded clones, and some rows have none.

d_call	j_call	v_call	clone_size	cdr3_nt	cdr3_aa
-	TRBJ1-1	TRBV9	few	TGTGCCAGCAGCGTAGAAGGCATGAACACTGAAGCTTTCTTT	CASSVEGMNTEAFF
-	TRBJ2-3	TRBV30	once	TGTGCCTGGAGTATCCGGGCCCACGGGGATACGCAGTATTTT	CAWSIRAHGDTQYF
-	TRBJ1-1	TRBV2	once	TGTGCCAGCAGTGTTCAAGGGGTGAACACTGAAGCTTTCTTT	CASSVQGVNTEAFF
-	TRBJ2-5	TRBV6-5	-	TGTGCCAGCAGGGAGGGAGTCGCGAGAGAGACCCAGTACTTC	CASREGVARETQYF
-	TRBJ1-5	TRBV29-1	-	TGCAGCGTTGAAGAGAGGGGTGGGCAGCCCCAGCATTTT	CSVEERGGQPQHF
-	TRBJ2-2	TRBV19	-	TGTGCCAGTAGGGGAAGCGGGGAGCTGTTTTTT	CASRGSGELFF
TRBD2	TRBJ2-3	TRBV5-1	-	TGCGCCAGCAGCTTGCTAGCGGGGAGCACAGATACGCAGTATTTT	CASSLLAGSTDTQYF
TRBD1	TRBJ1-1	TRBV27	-	TGTGCCAGCAGCCCCAGGGGGCCAACTGAAGCTTTCTTT	CASSPRGPTEAFF
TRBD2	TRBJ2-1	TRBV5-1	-	TGCGCCAGCAGCTACGCCGGGACTAGCGGGAGGGCCGGGTATGAGCAGTTCTTC	CASSYAGTSGRAGYEQFF
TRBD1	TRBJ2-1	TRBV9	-	TGTGCCAGCAGCGTAGTGGGACAGAACAATGAGCAGTTCTTC	CASSVVGQNNEQFF
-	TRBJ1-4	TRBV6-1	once	TGTGCCAGCAGTGACCCCTCCCTAAAGAATGAAAAACTGTTTTTT	CASSDPSLKNEKLFF
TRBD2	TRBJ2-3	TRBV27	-	TGTGCCAGCGGGCTTAGCGGGTGGGAGAATACGCAGTATTTT	CASGLSGWENTQYF
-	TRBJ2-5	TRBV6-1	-	TGTGCCAGCAGTGTGGGGCTGGGGAGGACCCAGTACTTC	CASSVGLGRTQYF
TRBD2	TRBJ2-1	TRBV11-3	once	TGTGCCAGCAGCGCGGGGACTAGCGCCTACAATGAGCAGTTCTTC	CASSAGTSAYNEQFF
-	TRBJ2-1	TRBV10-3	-	TGTGCCATCAGTGAGTCGCGGCTAGCAGGGCCTTGGGAGCAGTTCTTC	CAISESRLAGPWEQFF
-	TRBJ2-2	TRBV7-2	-	TGTGCCAGCAGCTTAGCTTGGAGCAGGGCCGGGGAGCTGTTTTTT	CASSLAWSRAGELFF